This T cell receptor beta chain emerged from a study of CD4+ T cells in melanoma (dated by TCRdb to 2021 to 2024). For context, the study as a whole: The study investigated neoantigen-specific CD4+ T cells in human melanoma. Study-wide conclusions, independent of this receptor: According to the report, neoantigen-specific CD4+ T cells in melanoma displayed diverse differentiation states. Neoantigen-specific CD4+ T cells were reported to be correlated with the function of CD8+ T cells, macrophages and B cells.

Donors were patients with melanoma. Library creation used the immunoSEQ multiplex PCR assay. The clones in this table, taken by TCRdb from immuneACCESS, are in-frame only. Not every clone is retained; where verified, under half of the shortfall comes from an unresolved V gene, and the cause of the rest is unknown. The sample records 40,000 to 50,000 clones, approximately 92% of which are singletons. The top ten clones comprise roughly 12% of the sample. From its cysteine to its phenylalanine, the CDR3 spans 13 amino acids. The entry retains the CDR3 DNA only, 39 bases that are in frame from base 1. CDR1 and CDR2 are drawn from the germline V gene (reference sequence): LNHDA, SQIVND. The trim is 5 bases for V and 5 bases for J, with a gap of 9 bases between the germline ends. The count of this clone is one. The antigen this receptor binds is unknown. No base-level quality is on record; no much larger clone is a single base apart.

Source material: peripheral blood. Rearrangement joined TRBV19 to TRBJ1-4, with the D gene too uncertain to name. The clonotype comes from a human donor with melanoma. The DNA sequence is as follows: TGTGCCAGTAGTGAGGAGATAAATGAAAAACTGTTTTTT. It translates as CASSEEINEKLFF.